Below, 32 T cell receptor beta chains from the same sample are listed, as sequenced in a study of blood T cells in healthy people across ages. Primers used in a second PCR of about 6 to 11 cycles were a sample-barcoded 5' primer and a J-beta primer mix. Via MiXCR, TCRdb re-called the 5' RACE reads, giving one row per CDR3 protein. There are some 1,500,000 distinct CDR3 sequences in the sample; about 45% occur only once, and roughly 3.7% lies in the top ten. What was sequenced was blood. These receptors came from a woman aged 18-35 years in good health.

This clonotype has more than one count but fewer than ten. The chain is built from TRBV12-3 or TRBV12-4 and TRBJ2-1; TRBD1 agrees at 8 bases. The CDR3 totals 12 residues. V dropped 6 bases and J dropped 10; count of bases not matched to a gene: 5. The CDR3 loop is CASSGTGQEQFF. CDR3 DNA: TGTGCCAGCAGCGGGACAGGCCAGGAGCAGTTCTTC.

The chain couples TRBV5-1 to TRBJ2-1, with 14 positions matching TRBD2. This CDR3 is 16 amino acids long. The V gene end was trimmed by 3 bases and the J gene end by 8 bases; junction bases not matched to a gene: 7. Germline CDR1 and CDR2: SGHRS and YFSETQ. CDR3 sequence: CASSWGLAGDKYEQFF. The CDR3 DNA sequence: TGCGCCAGCAGCTGGGGACTAGCGGGAGACAAGTATGAGCAGTTCTTC.

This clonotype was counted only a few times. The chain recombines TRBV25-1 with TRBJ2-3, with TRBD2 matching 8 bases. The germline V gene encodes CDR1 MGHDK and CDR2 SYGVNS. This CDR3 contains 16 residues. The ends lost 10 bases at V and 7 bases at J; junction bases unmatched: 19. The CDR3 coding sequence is TGTGCCATCCCCCCCCACGCTAGCGGGTGGTGTCATACGCAGTATTTT. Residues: CAIPPHASGWCHTQYF.

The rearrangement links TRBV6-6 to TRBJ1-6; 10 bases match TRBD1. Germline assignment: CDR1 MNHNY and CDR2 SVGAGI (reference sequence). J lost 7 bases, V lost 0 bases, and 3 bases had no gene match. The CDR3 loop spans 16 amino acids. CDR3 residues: CASSYSGTGANSPLHF. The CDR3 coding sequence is TGTGCCAGCAGTTACTCGGGGACAGGGGCGAATTCACCCCTCCACTTT.

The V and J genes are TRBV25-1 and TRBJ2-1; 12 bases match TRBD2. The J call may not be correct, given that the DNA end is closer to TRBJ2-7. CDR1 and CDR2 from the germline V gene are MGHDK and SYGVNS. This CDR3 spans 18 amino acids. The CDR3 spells CASSETSGSGSSYNEQYF. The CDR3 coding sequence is TGTGCCAGCAGTGAGACTAGCGGGAGTGGGAGCTCCTACAATGAGCAGTACTTC.

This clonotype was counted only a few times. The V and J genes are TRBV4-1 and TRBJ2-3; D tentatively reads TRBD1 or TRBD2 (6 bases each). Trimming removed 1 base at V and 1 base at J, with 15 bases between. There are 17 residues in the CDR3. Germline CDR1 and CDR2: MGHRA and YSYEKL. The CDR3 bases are TGCGCCAGCAGCCAAGCTCGGGGGCGGTTGGGCACAGATACGCAGTATTTT. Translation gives CASSQARGRLGTDTQYF.

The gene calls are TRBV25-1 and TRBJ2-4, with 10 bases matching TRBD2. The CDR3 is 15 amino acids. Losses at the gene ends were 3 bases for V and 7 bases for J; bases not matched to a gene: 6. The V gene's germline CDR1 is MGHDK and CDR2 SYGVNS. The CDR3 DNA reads TGTGCCAGCAGTGAGGAGCTAGCGGGGGCCAACATTCAGTACTTC. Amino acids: CASSEELAGANIQYF.

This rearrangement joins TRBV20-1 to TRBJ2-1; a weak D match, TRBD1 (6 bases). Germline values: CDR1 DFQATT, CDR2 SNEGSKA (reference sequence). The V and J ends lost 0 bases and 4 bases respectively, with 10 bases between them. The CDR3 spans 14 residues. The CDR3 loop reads CSAREGASYNEQFF. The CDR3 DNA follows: TGCAGTGCTAGAGAGGGGGCCTCATACAATGAGCAGTTCTTC.

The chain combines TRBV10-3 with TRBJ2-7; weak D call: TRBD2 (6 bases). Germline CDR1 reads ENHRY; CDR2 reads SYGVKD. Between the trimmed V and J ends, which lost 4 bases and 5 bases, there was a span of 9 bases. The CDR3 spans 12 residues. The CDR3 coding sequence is TGTGCCATCAGTGGAGGGAGGAACGAGCAGTACTTC. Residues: CAISGGRNEQYF.

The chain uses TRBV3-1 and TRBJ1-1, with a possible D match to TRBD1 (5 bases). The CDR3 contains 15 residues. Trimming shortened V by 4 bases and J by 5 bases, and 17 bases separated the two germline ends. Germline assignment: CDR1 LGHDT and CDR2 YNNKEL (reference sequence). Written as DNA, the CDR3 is TGTGCCAGCAGCCCCCGGGACTGGGGAGAAACTGAAGCTTTCTTT. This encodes CASSPRDWGETEAFF.

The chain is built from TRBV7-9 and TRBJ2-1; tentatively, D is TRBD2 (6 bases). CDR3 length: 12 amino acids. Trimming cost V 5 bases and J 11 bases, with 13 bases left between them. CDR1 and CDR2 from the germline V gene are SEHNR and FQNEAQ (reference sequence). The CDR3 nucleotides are TGTGCCAGCAGCCTCCGGGAGCCACAGCAGTTCTTC. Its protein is CASSLREPQQFF.

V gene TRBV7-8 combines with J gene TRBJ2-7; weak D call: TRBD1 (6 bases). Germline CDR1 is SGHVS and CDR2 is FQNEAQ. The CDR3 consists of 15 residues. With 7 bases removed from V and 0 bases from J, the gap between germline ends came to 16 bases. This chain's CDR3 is CASNPTGSVSYEQYF. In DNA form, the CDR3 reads TGTGCCAGCAACCCTACAGGGAGCGTCTCCTACGAGCAGTACTTC.

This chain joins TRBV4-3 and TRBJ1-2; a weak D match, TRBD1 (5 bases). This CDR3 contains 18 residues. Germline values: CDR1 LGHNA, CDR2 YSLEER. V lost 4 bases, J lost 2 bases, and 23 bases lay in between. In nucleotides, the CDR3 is TGCGCCAGCAGCCCCGGGACTAGCGGGAGGATTGGGAACTATGGCTACACCTTC. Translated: CASSPGTSGRIGNYGYTF.

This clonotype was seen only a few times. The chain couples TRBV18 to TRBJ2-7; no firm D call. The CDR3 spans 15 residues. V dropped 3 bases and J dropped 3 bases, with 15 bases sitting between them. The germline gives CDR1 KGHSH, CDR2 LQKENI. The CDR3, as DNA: TGTGCCAGCTCACCTACGATGACTGTTCTCTACGAGCAGTACTTC. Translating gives CASSPTMTVLYEQYF.

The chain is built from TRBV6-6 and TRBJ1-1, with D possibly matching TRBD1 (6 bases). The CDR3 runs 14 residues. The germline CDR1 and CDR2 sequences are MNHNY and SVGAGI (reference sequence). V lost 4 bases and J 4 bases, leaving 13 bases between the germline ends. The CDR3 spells CASSSPDRGTEAFF. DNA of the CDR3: TGTGCCAGCAGTTCCCCGGACAGAGGCACTGAAGCTTTCTTT.

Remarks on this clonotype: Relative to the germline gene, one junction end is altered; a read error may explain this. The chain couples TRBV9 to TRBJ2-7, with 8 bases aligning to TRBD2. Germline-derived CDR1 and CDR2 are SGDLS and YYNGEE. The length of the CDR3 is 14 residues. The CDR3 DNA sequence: TGTGCCGGCAGCGTAGGGACTAGACGAGACGAGCAGTACTTC. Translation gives CAGSVGTRRDEQYF.

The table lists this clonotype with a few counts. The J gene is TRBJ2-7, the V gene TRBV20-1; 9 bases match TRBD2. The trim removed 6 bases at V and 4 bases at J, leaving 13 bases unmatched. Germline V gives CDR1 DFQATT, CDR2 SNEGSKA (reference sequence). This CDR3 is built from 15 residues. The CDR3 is CSAAPILAGFYEQYF. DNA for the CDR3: TGCAGTGCCGCCCCCATCCTAGCGGGGTTTTACGAGCAGTACTTC.

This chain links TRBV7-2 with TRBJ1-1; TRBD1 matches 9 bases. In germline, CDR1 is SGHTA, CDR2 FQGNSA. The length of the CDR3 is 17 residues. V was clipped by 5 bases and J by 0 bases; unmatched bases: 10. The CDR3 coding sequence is TGTGCCAGCAGCCGCGTCCCGGGACAGGGAATGAACACTGAAGCTTTCTTT. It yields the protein CASSRVPGQGMNTEAFF.

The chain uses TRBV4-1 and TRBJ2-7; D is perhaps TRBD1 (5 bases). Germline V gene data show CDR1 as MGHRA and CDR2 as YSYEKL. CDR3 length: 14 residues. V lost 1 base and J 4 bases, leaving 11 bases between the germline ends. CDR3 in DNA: TGCGCCAGCAGCCAAGTTCAGGGTATTTACGAGCAGTACTTC. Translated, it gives CASSQVQGIYEQYF.

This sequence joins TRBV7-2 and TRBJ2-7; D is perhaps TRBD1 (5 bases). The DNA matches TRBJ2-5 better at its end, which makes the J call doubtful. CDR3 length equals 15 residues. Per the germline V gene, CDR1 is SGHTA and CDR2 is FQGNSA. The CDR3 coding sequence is TGTGCCAGCAGCTTAGCAGGCAGGGTGCGTGAGACCCAGTACTTC. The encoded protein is CASSLAGRVRETQYF.

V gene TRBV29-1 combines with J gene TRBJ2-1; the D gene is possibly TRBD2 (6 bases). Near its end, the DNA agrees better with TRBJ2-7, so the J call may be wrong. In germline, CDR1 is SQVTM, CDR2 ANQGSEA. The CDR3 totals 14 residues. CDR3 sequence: CSVPRGLPYNEQYF. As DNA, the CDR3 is TGCAGCGTCCCAAGGGGACTTCCCTACAATGAGCAGTACTTC.

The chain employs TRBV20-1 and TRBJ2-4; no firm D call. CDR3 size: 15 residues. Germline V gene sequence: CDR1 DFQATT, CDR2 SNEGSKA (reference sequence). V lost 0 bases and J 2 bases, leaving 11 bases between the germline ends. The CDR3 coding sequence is TGCAGTGCTAGAGACTTACGGAATACCAAAAACATTCAGTACTTC. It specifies CSARDLRNTKNIQYF.

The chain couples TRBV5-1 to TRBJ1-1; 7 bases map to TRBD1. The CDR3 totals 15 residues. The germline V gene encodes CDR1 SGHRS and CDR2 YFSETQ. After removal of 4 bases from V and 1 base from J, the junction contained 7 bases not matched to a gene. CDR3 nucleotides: TGCGCCAGCAGCGCCGGGACAGCCTCGAACACTGAAGCTTTCTTT. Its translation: CASSAGTASNTEAFF.

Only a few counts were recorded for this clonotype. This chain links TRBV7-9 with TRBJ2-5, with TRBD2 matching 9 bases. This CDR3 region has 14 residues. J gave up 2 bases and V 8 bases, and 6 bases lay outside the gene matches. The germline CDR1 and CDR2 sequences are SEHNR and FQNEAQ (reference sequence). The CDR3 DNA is TGTGCCAGCGCGGTGGCGGGGGGGCAAGAGACCCAGTACTTC. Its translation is CASAVAGGQETQYF. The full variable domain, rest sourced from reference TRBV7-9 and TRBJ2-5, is DTGVSQNPRHKITKRGQNVTFRCDPISEHNRLYWYRQTLGQGPEFLTYFQNEAQLEKSRLLSDRFSAERPKGSFSTLEIQRTEQGDSAMYLCASAVAGGQETQYFGPGTRLLVL.

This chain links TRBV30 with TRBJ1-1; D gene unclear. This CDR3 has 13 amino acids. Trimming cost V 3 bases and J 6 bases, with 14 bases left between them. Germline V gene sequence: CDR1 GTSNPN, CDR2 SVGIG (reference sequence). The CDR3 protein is CAWRGRGRAEAFF. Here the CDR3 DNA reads TGTGCCTGGAGGGGCCGTGGGAGGGCTGAAGCTTTCTTT.

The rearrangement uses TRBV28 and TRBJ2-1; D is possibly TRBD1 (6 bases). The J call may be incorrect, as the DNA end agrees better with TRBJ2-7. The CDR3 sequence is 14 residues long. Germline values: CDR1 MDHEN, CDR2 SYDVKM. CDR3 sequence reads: CASSSQGNYNEQYF. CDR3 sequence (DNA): TGTGCCAGCAGTTCTCAGGGGAACTACAATGAGCAGTACTTC.

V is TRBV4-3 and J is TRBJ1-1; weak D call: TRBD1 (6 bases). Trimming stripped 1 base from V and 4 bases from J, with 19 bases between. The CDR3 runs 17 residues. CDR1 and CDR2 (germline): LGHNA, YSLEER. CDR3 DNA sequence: TGCGCCAGCAGCCAAGTCTCGGAGGGGGTACTGGGCACTGAAGCTTTCTTT. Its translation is CASSQVSEGVLGTEAFF.

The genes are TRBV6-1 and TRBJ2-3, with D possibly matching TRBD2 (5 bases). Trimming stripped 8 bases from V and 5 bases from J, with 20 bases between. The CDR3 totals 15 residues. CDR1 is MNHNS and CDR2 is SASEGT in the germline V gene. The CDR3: CASRLLRGLGDTQYF. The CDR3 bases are TGTGCCAGCCGGCTCTTGCGAGGACTTGGAGATACGCAGTATTTT.

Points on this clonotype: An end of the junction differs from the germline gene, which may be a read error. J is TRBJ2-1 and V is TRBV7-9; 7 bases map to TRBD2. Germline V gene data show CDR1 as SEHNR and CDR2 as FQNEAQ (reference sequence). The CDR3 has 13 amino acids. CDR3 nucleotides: TGTGCCAGCACCTTACTAGCGTCCAATGAGCAGTTCTTC. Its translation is CASTLLASNEQFF.

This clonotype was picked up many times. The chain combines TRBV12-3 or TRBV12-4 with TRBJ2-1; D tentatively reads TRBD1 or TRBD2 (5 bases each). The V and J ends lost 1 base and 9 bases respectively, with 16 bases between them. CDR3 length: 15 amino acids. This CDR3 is CASSLVAFRGGEQFF. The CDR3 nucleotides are TGTGCCAGCAGTTTAGTCGCTTTCCGGGGCGGTGAGCAGTTCTTC.

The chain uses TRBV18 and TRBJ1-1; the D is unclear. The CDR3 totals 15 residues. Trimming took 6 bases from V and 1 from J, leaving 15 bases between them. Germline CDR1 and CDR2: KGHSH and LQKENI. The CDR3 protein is CASSPTQITNTEAFF. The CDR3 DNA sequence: TGTGCCAGCTCGCCCACACAGATTACGAACACTGAAGCTTTCTTT.

The CDR3 DNA sequence: TGTGCCAGCAGTGAATCAGGACCCTACGAGCAGTACTTC. Residues: CASSESGPYEQYF. The V call is TRBV25-1, the J call TRBJ2-7; no clear D. The V and J ends lost 1 base and 2 bases respectively, with 6 bases between them. The CDR3 loop spans 13 amino acids. CDR1 is MGHDK, CDR2 SYGVNS, per germline.